Described below is a single TCR beta chain sequence and its context. This clone's antigen is unknown. Base qualities were left out, and no much larger clone turns up one base away. The data stem from a study of cytomegalovirus exposure and HLA in healthy donors (dated by TCRdb to 2017 to 2019). Broadly, across the study: According to an earlier analysis of a few hundred of the donors, 150 million to 200 million T cells yielded 117 million unique TCR beta sequences and 250 to 350 Gb of sequence data. A later genetic analysis took genome-wide SNP genotypes for about three fifths of the roughly 670 donors and used that subset as a discovery cohort. Typing coverage varied by locus: roughly 620-630 donors for A, B, C, DRB1 and DQB1; 522 for DQA1; some 610 for DPA1; roughly 450 for DPB1. Of the approximately 370 genotyped donors, less than 90% were placed in the genetic ancestry cluster associated with self-reported Caucasian donors. Across roughly 420 genotyped donors of the cohort, an average of approximately 200,000 unique TCR beta nucleotide sequences per donor were sequenced, and around 19% of those sequences were non-productive. Both class I and class II loci were covered by HLA typing, at four-digit resolution. In the later analysis, no new phenotypic data were used to find candidate immune exposures; instead, reliance was placed on TCR beta sequences and their occurrence across donors. The aim of the study was to test whether cataloging public T cell receptors could identify signatures of past pathogen exposure. Every repertoire in the discovery cohort had been generated on one and the same sequencing platform. Along with the roughly 710-subject first cohort, a separate validation cohort of over a hundred different subjects was used. An earlier analysis of roughly 580 of the donors used high-throughput TCR beta sequencing to judge whether each TCR beta V gene segment behaved as functional or pseudogenic. To predict cytomegalovirus infection status, the study combined high-throughput TCR immunosequencing, statistical association of individual TCRs with disease status, and machine learning. The study profiled the T cell repertoires of under 850 subjects by immunosequencing and related them to cytomegalovirus serostatus. Donor age, sex, ethnicity and CMV serostatus were compiled together with the repertoire data. To study patterns of TCR occurrence, a later analysis re-analyzed previously published TCR beta repertoires from just over 650 donors and added high-resolution HLA genotyping. Roughly 300 gigabases of sequencing data and tens of millions of unique TCR sequences were included in an early release covering about 700 HLA-typed donors. A handful of DR-DQ haplotypes were handled as single units for association and clustering because linkage in the cohort was strong.

In total, around 600 healthy bone marrow donors made up the cohort. Cohort members were all nominally healthy when sampled, although unrecorded immune exposures were likely present. The donor was CMV seronegative and belonged to the group of roughly 330 seronegative cohort members. A peripheral blood sample was provided by each donor, and peripheral blood mononuclear cells were used for TCR beta sequencing. The Qiagen DNeasy Blood Extraction Kit was used to extract genomic DNA from the blood cell samples. Libraries were constructed by the immunoSEQ multiplex PCR assay. A mixture of 60 forward primers for TCR Vbeta segments and 13 reverse primers for TCR Jbeta segments was used in the multiplex PCR. A multiplex PCR assay on genomic DNA amplified the CDR3 region of rearranged TCR beta genes. On the Illumina HiSeq System, the amplified TCR beta libraries were sequenced as 87-base-pair reads. In the source study's methods: A later analysis tallied around 87 million unique TCR beta chains across the 660 or so repertoires, and some 12 million of those chains were shared by two or more donors. A nearest-neighbor algorithm error-corrected the raw reads and collapsed the reads into unique sequences, merging closely related sequences to remove PCR and sequencing errors. Alignment of CDR3 sequences to IMGT reference sequences was used to assign V, D and J gene segments. For a sequence to be retained, a match of at least six nucleotides was required to both a V gene segment and a J gene segment. Rearrangements were called productive when the CDR3 lacked stop codons and stayed in frame with V and J; all others were non-productive. CDR3 was defined by IMGT convention, running from the second conserved V-encoded cysteine to the conserved J-encoded phenylalanine. Sequences without an unambiguous match to a single V gene segment were excluded from the earlier analysis of 450 to 750 of the donors. An earlier analysis of several hundred of the donors called V segments functional above 56.7% productive rearrangements and segregating when the between-donor standard deviation exceeded 5%. A statistical classification framework was built for diagnosing cytomegalovirus status from the catalog of TCR beta chain sequences. A later analysis assigned V and J genes by comparing TCR nucleotide sequences with IMGT/GENE-DB human TR gene sequences. A later analysis assigned CDR3 sequences and most-parsimonious VDJ recombination scenarios with the TCRdist pipeline. In a later analysis, every TCR beta chain was defined by the combination of its CDR3 amino acid sequence and its V-gene family, and reads without a unique V-gene family were dropped. In a later analysis, several hundred highly shared, low-generation-probability nucleotide sequences were removed to address suspected cross-contamination and a sequencing artifact. A later analysis calculated a clonal expansion index for each public chain from normalized within-repertoire ranks of inferred template counts. Generation probabilities in a later analysis came from a VDJ recombination model fitted to out-of-frame rearrangements, and those results were checked against IGoR. A later analysis scored TCR-TCR, TCR-HLA and TCR-CMV co-occurrence with hypergeometric tests, applying a repertoire-size bias correction to TCR pairs. A later analysis estimated false discovery rates by permuting HLA or CMV assignments 20 times. A later analysis grouped co-occurring TCRs with DBSCAN, adding TCRdist sequence similarity when clustering within HLA-allele-positive subsets. Co-occurrence clustering excluded repertoires with fewer than 30,000 or more than 120,000 public chains, plus five with anomalous nucleotide sharing. Here the immuneACCESS table is served through TCRdb, limited to in-frame sequences with V and J called. Missing clones are a known gap in these copies; in checked studies unresolved V genes cover under half, and the rest lacks a known reason. The DNA gave D and trimming, while V, J and clone size come from that table. The sample table holds 140,000 or so clones, of which roughly 70% were seen once. Around 1.9% of the sample lies in the top ten.

Study-level results and caveats: This cohort had only TCR beta chains sequenced, and the lack of alpha or paired-chain data limited which features could be detected. According to a later analysis, parvovirus B19, influenza, CMV and Epstein-Barr virus appeared linked to several top co-occurrence clusters. A group of highly shared sequence variants was considered likely to be a technical artifact of the sequencing pipeline. When HLA alleles, especially DR and DQ, strongly co-occurred, attributing TCR associations to individual alleles was difficult. According to a later analysis, TCR association rates differed among HLA loci, with DRB1 alleles showing the most associated TCRs and HLA-C alleles showing the fewest. Roughly 17 rarely observed V segments, including chromosome 9 orphons, were excluded from the earlier analysis of about 610 of the donors because counts were too low. HLA typing was unavailable for some donors at each locus, so association tests used only the typed subset. The presence/absence analyses assumed that sequencing depth was roughly uniform across donors, and that assumption may not be true. Most CMV-associated TCR beta chains appeared to be HLA-restricted in a later analysis, and the HLA associations seemed to be driven largely by CMV exposure. A later analysis found that HLA-associated TCR beta chains were more clonally expanded and had lower generation probabilities than equally common non-associated chains. The 87-base-pair reads could not distinguish some IMGT-functional V segments, including TRBV6-2 and TRBV6-3, so those segments were excluded. The classifier was reported to diagnose cytomegalovirus status with high specificity and sensitivity in both the original and validation cohorts. Across donors, most TCR sequences were observed very rarely, whereas some public TCRs were present in many individuals. An earlier analysis of some 590 of the donors showed that most TCR beta V segments appeared in productive rearrangements either about 87% or about 30% of the time, which broadly matched IMGT annotations. A later analysis associated around 16,000 TCR beta sequences with specific HLA alleles at a false discovery rate of 0.05. An association between a missense DCLRE1C variant and V-gene and J-gene trimming of TCR beta chains was found in a later genetic analysis and replicated in an independent cohort. It was suggested by the authors that the approach could potentially be generalized to other disease states and immunological phenotypes. In a later genetic analysis, fewer N-insertions in productive TCRs were reported among donors in an Asian-associated ancestry cluster than the roughly 700-donor mean. Correlated functional status among segregating V segments might be attributable to linkage disequilibrium, but an unknown experimental factor could not be ruled out. A further reported finding was that TCR beta sequences accurately predicted the HLA-A and HLA-B alleles for most subjects in the first cohort. CMV serostatus was the only immune exposure information available for the cohort. In vitro tests confirmed that a few of the cytomegalovirus-associated TCR beta chains recognize cytomegalovirus antigens. The study listed 150 to 200 TCR beta chains as associated with cytomegalovirus.

CDR3 length: 14 amino acids, cysteine to phenylalanine. Just the 42-base CDR3 DNA is kept, in frame starting at base 1. The junction shows trimming of 4 bases on V and 7 bases on J, and the gene matches do not reach 8 bases of it. Looking up the germline V gene yields CDR1 MRHNA and CDR2 SNTAGT. The sequence links TRBV6-4 to TRBJ1-1; 8 nucleotides in the junction match TRBD1. The sample taken for sequencing was PBMCs. This receptor was identified in a woman between 40 and 50 years old in good health and CMV-seronegative. The CDR3 region: CASSAIDRGIEAFF. The DNA sequence follows: TGTGCCAGCAGTGCTATCGACAGGGGAATTGAAGCTTTCTTT.